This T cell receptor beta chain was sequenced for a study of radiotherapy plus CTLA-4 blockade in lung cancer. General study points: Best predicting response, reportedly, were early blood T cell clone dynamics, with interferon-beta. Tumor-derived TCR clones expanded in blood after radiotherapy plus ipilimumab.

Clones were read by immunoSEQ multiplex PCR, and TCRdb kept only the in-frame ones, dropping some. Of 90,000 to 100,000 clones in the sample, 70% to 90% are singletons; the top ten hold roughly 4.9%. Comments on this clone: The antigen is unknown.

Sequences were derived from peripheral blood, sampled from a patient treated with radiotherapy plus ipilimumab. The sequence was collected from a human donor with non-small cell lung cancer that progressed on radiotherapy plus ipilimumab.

This CDR3 reads CASSFERARSYTEAFF. CDR3 bases: TGTGCCAGCAGCTTTGAACGGGCTCGGAGCTACACTGAAGCTTTCTTT. The chain joins TRBV5-4 to TRBJ1-1; D remains unclear. Between the trimmed V and J ends, which lost 2 bases and 3 bases, there was a span of 17 bases. The CDR3 runs to 16 residues. The germline V gene encodes CDR1 SGHNT and CDR2 YYREEE (reference sequence).